The clone carrying this T cell receptor beta chain has only a few counts. Its antigen remains unidentified. TCRdb itself ran the RT-PCR reads through MiXCR, one entry per CDR3 protein. The table includes fewer than 700,000 distinct CDR3 sequences, 10% to 15% detected once. The data originate from a study of response to subunit inactivated influenza vaccine. Study findings and constraints: After each seasonal influenza vaccination, few new T cells are recruited, the authors suggested.

This TCR came from a man in his fifties or sixties who received an inactivated influenza vaccine. The specimen comprised PBMCs from blood, sampled about 40 days after vaccination.

This chain's CDR3 is CASSYSGQGLGNEQFF. For the CDR3, the DNA is TGTGCCAGCAGTTACTCGGGACAGGGATTGGGGAATGAGCAGTTCTTC. The rearrangement links TRBV6-5 to TRBJ2-1, with TRBD1 matching 9 bases. J lost 7 bases, V lost 0 bases, and 7 bases had no gene match. Germline V gene lookup returns CDR1 MNHEY and CDR2 SVGAGI. The CDR3 length is 16 residues.